The 3 T cell receptor beta chains presented below share a single source sample, sequenced in a study of cytomegalovirus exposure and HLA in healthy donors. The study ran its PCR with 60 Vbeta and 13 Jbeta primers. Sequencing used immunoSEQ multiplex PCR; TCRdb keeps in-frame clones, though not all of them. Among over 120,000 clones listed, about three quarters were seen once. The specimen was PBMCs. Receptor source: a male donor in good health and CMV-seronegative.

This chain connects TRBV18 to TRBJ2-2; 10 bases are shared with TRBD2. V shed 6 bases, J shed 4 bases, and the junction held 8 bases outside the gene matches. CDR1 is KGHSH, CDR2 LQKENI, per germline. This CDR3 is built from 16 residues. The CDR3 spells CASSTSSGGGTGELFF. For the CDR3, the DNA is TGTGCCAGCTCCACCTCTAGCGGGGGAGGCACCGGGGAGCTGTTTTTT.

V is TRBV5-8 and J is TRBJ2-5; unclear D gene. V lost 3 bases, J lost 4 bases, and 19 bases lay in between. The CDR3 is 16 amino acids. Per the germline V gene, CDR1 is SGHTS and CDR2 is YDEGEE. CDR3 sequence reads: CASSSYYDGFGETQYF. The CDR3 nucleotides read TGTGCCAGCAGCTCCTACTACGACGGGTTTGGAGAGACCCAGTACTTC.

This clone was detected only once. This sequence joins TRBV19 and TRBJ1-2, with 7 bases fitting TRBD1. Germline V gene lookup returns CDR1 LNHDA and CDR2 SQIVND (reference sequence). The CDR3 runs 17 residues. After removal of 8 bases from V and 3 bases from J, the junction contained 18 bases not matched to a gene. The DNA for the CDR3 is TGTGCCAGTCCTACTCCGGGACAGAGAGGTGTCGACTATGGCTACACCTTC. It is translated as CASPTPGQRGVDYGYTF. The full variable domain, completed using reference TRBV19 and TRBJ1-2, is DGGITQSPKYLFRKEGQNVTLSCEQNLNHDAMYWYRQDPGQGLRLIYYSQIVNDFQKGDIAEGYSVSREKKESFPLTVTSAQKNPTAFYLCASPTPGQRGVDYGYTFGSGTRLTVV.